These T cell receptor beta chains were read from a single sample in a study of T cells in Graves' hyperthyroidism and ophthalmopathy. MiXCR, applied by TCRdb to the multiplex PCR reads, yields one record per CDR3 protein. Of 540,000 or so distinct CDR3 sequences listed, around 16% are singletons. Sequenced sample: blood. The receptors were sampled from a woman under 40 with Graves' hyperthyroidism. Both conserved end residues are part of each CDR3. Each record gives: clone size, D gene, J gene, V gene, CDR3 protein, CDR3 DNA. D genes are given only for firm matches. The size entry is marked missing in some rows and otherwise reads once, few, many or a size class.

few,-,TRBJ1-2,TRBV2,CASRGPLVRWGYTF,TGTGCCAGCAGGGGACCGTTAGTGCGCTGGGGCTACACCTTC
few,TRBD2,TRBJ2-1,TRBV30,CAWALGGDEQFF,TGTGCCTGGGCTCTCGGGGGGGATGAGCAGTTCTTC
-,-,TRBJ2-5,TRBV5-1,CASSLESAVGGTQYF,TGCGCCAGCAGCTTGGAGTCGGCAGTAGGGGGGACCCAGTACTTC
many,-,TRBJ2-3,TRBV12-3/TRBV12-4,CASSLAGDTDTQYF,TGTGCCAGCAGTTTAGCAGGCGACACAGATACGCAGTATTTT
-,TRBD2,TRBJ2-5,TRBV5-1,CASSPGLAGGPYQETQYF,TGCGCCAGCAGCCCAGGACTAGCGGGAGGGCCATATCAAGAGACCCAGTACTTC
many,-,TRBJ2-5,TRBV6-2/TRBV6-3,CASSYVRGYQETQYF,TGTGCCAGCAGTTATGTCCGGGGGTACCAAGAGACCCAGTACTTC
few,TRBD2,TRBJ2-1,TRBV4-3,CASSHHIPLTSGNNNEQFF,TGCGCCAGCAGCCACCATATCCCCCTGACTAGCGGGAACAACAATGAGCAGTTCTTC
-,TRBD2,TRBJ2-1,TRBV19,CASTVSGVLSYNEQFF,TGTGCCAGTACCGTTAGCGGGGTCCTCTCCTACAATGAGCAGTTCTTC
many,-,TRBJ2-7,TRBV6-2/TRBV6-3,CASSSPTLYEQYF,TGTGCCAGCAGTTCCCCCACACTCTACGAGCAGTACTTC
many,TRBD1,TRBJ2-7,TRBV7-7,CASSLATGHYEQYF,TGTGCTAGCAGCTTAGCGACAGGGCACTACGAGCAGTACTTC
-,TRBD1,TRBJ1-2,TRBV12-5,CASGPPGTGNRINYGYTF,TGTGCTAGTGGTCCTCCCGGGACAGGGAACCGAATTAACTATGGCTACACCTTC
-,-,TRBJ2-1,TRBV20-1,CSAIGGGAGHSYNEQFF,TGCAGTGCTATTGGCGGCGGGGCGGGACACTCCTACAATGAGCAGTTCTTC
-,TRBD1,TRBJ1-5,TRBV6-2/TRBV6-3,CASTRGVSGSEAQHF,TGTGCCAGCACCAGGGGGGTGTCGGGTTCGGAGGCCCAGCATTTT
-,-,TRBJ1-3,TRBV11-2,CASSPRTVSGNTIYF,TGTGCCAGCAGTCCCCGGACAGTCTCTGGAAACACCATATATTTT
-,-,TRBJ2-5,TRBV28,CASSPGGGVETQYF,TGTGCCAGCAGTCCTGGAGGGGGGGTGGAGACCCAGTACTTC
many,-,TRBJ2-7,TRBV28,CASGDMNYEQYF,TGTGCCAGTGGGGACATGAACTACGAGCAGTACTTC
many,TRBD2,TRBJ2-7,TRBV9,CASSVEGTSGRGSRNEQYF,TGTGCCAGCAGCGTAGAAGGGACTAGCGGGAGGGGTAGTCGAAACGAGCAGTACTTC
many,-,TRBJ2-5,TRBV20-1,CSARDQGRGETQYF,TGCAGTGCTAGAGACCAGGGGCGCGGAGAGACCCAGTACTTC
many,-,TRBJ1-1,TRBV5-8,CASSLIGAAEAFF,TGTGCCAGCAGCTTGATAGGGGCGGCTGAAGCTTTCTTT
many,-,TRBJ2-1,TRBV15,CATSRDVSGNNEQFF,TGTGCCACCAGCAGAGATGTGTCAGGGAACAATGAGCAGTTCTTC
many,-,TRBJ2-3,TRBV6-1,CASSEYPSGTDTQYF,TGTGCCAGCAGTGAATACCCTAGCGGCACAGATACGCAGTATTTT
many,-,TRBJ2-3,TRBV7-2,CASSPAGSSTDTQYF,TGTGCCAGCAGCCCAGCGGGTTCTAGCACAGATACGCAGTATTTT
many,TRBD1,TRBJ2-2,TRBV14,CASSRGDRYTGELFF,TGTGCCAGCAGCCGAGGGGACAGATACACCGGGGAGCTGTTTTTT
-,-,TRBJ2-7,TRBV14,CASSQDRRDSYYEQYF,TGTGCCAGCAGCCAAGATAGGCGGGATTCGTACTACGAGCAGTACTTC
-,-,TRBJ2-1,TRBV27,CASSFVAQSRIEQFF,TGTGCCAGCAGTTTCGTGGCCCAGTCACGGATCGAGCAGTTCTTC
few,TRBD1,TRBJ1-2,TRBV6-1,CASSPRQGDGYTF,TGTGCCAGCAGCCCAAGACAGGGGGACGGCTACACCTTC
-,-,TRBJ1-4,TRBV19,CASTRKTGMNEKLFF,TGTGCCAGTACTAGGAAAACAGGGATGAACGAAAAACTGTTTTTT
many,TRBD1,TRBJ2-3,TRBV12-5,CASVRTGQTDTQYF,TGTGCTAGTGTTCGGACAGGGCAGACAGATACGCAGTATTTT
few,-,TRBJ1-3,TRBV9,CASSVEGISGNTIYF,TGTGCCAGCAGCGTAGAGGGGATCTCTGGAAACACCATATATTTT
-,-,TRBJ2-7,TRBV30,CAWRVLDRWDNEQYF,TGTGCCTGGAGAGTCTTAGATCGGTGGGATAACGAGCAGTACTTC
few,TRBD1,TRBJ2-2,TRBV6-1,CASRSPGQGGGTGELFF,TGTGCCAGCAGATCGCCGGGACAGGGGGGAGGGACCGGGGAGCTGTTTTTT
-,TRBD2,TRBJ2-2,TRBV6-5,CASSYQLAGGLRTGELFF,TGTGCCAGCAGTTACCAGCTAGCGGGGGGGCTACGAACCGGGGAGCTGTTTTTT
few,-,TRBJ2-2,TRBV7-9,CASSVKENTGELFF,TGTGCCAGCAGCGTCAAGGAAAACACCGGGGAGCTGTTTTTT
many,TRBD2,TRBJ2-1,TRBV9,CASSVVLAGDYNEQFF,TGTGCCAGCAGCGTAGTCCTAGCGGGCGATTACAATGAGCAGTTCTTC
many,-,TRBJ2-2,TRBV30,CAWRGASTGELFF,TGTGCCTGGAGGGGGGCCAGCACCGGGGAGCTGTTTTTT